The 29 T cell receptor beta chains below come from one sample, sequenced in a study of cytomegalovirus exposure and HLA in healthy donors. Clones were read by immunoSEQ multiplex PCR, and TCRdb kept only the in-frame ones, dropping some. The sample holds about 73,000 clones, about 95% seen once. The source material was PBMCs. The receptors stem from a woman aged 18-29 years in good health and CMV-seronegative.

This clone was detected only a few times. The gene calls are TRBV10-3 and TRBJ2-7, with 9 nucleotides matching TRBD1. J lost 2 bases, V lost 2 bases, and 1 base had no gene match. Germline lookup yields CDR1 ENHRY and CDR2 SYGVKD. The CDR3 is 14 amino acids. The CDR3 nucleotides read TGTGCCATCAGTGAGGACAGGGGGACCTACGAGCAGTACTTC. Its translation is CAISEDRGTYEQYF.

The CDR3 coding sequence is TGTGCCAGCAGTGAATACGGGAGGGAGCAAGAGACCCAGTACTTC. Its translation is CASSEYGREQETQYF. This sequence joins TRBV25-1 and TRBJ2-5; 8 bases fit TRBD2. Germline CDR1 and CDR2: MGHDK and SYGVNS. The CDR3 has 15 amino acids. With 0 bases clipped from V and 2 bases from J, the junction kept 2 bases outside the gene matches.

This sequence joins TRBV7-9 and TRBJ2-1; 12 bases match TRBD1. The CDR3 contains 19 residues. Germline V lookup: CDR1 SEHNR, CDR2 FQNEAQ (reference sequence). V trimming: 4 bases; J trimming: 1 base; junction bases outside the gene matches: 11. Here the CDR3 DNA reads TGTGCCAGCAGCTCCCCTCGGGACAGGGGGCCTAGTTCCTACAATGAGCAGTTCTTC. It encodes CASSSPRDRGPSSYNEQFF.

The chain joins TRBV7-6 to TRBJ2-1, with 9 bases lining up with TRBD2. The V gene end was trimmed by 2 bases and the J gene end by 2 bases; junction bases not matched to a gene: 1. Germline CDR1 reads SGHVS; CDR2 reads FNYEAQ. The CDR3 covers 15 residues. DNA for the CDR3: TGTGCCAGCAGCTTAATAGCGGGAGCCTACAATGAGCAGTTCTTC. Translation: CASSLIAGAYNEQFF. Combining the CDR3 with reference TRBV7-6 and TRBJ2-1 gives the whole variable domain GAGVSQSPRYKVTKRGQDVALRCDPISGHVSLYWYRQALGQGPEFLTYFNYEAQQDKSGLPNDRFSAERPEGSISTLTIQRTEQRDSAMYRCASSLIAGAYNEQFFGPGTRLTVL.

The chain links TRBV14 to TRBJ2-5; 10 nucleotides agree with TRBD2. Looked up from germline, CDR1 is SGHDN and CDR2 is FVKESK. The CDR3 is 15 residues long. V was pared by 5 bases and J by 5 bases, with 8 bases of the junction left unmatched. As DNA, the CDR3 is TGTGCCAGCAGCATAGCGGGAGGCCCCAGGGAGACCCAGTACTTC. It translates to CASSIAGGPRETQYF.

This clone has just one count. V and J are TRBV5-6 and TRBJ2-7; TRBD1 matches at 7 bases. Per the germline V gene, CDR1 is SGHDT and CDR2 is YYEEEE. The V segment lost 4 bases and the J segment 0 bases; nucleotides outside the gene matches: 7. CDR3 size: 15 residues. The CDR3 DNA reads TGTGCCAGCAGCGACGGGACAGTCTCCTCCTACGAGCAGTACTTC. Amino acid sequence: CASSDGTVSSYEQYF.

The CDR3 nucleotides read TGTGCCAGCAGTTCGATCCGGGACAGGGGATTGAACTATGGCTACACCTTC. Translating gives CASSSIRDRGLNYGYTF. The chain links TRBV28 to TRBJ1-2; 10 nucleotides align to TRBD1. Per the germline V gene, CDR1 is MDHEN and CDR2 is SYDVKM. This CDR3 region has 17 residues. The V gene end was trimmed by 4 bases and the J gene end by 2 bases; junction bases not matched to a gene: 10.

The chain combines TRBV7-9 with TRBJ2-3, with D possibly matching TRBD2 (5 bases). The CDR3 length is 16 residues. Per the germline V gene, CDR1 is SEHNR and CDR2 is FQNEAQ (reference sequence). V lost 4 bases and J 1 base, leaving 15 bases between the germline ends. The CDR3 DNA reads as TGTGCCAGCAGCTCCAGATTTTGGACTGGCACAGATACGCAGTATTTT. Translated, it gives CASSSRFWTGTDTQYF.

This clone was detected once. The gene calls are TRBV18 and TRBJ2-3; 9 nucleotides align to TRBD2. The CDR3 runs to 16 residues. The V gene end was trimmed by 6 bases and the J gene end by 0 bases; junction bases not matched to a gene: 7. Germline CDR1 reads KGHSH; CDR2 reads LQKENI. In DNA, the CDR3 is TGTGCCAGCTCGCCCAATAGCGGGGGTAGCACAGATACGCAGTATTTT. This codes for CASSPNSGGSTDTQYF.

The chain is built from TRBV2 and TRBJ2-5; D is perhaps TRBD2 (6 bases). Germline CDR1 SNHLY, CDR2 FYNNEI. V was trimmed by 2 bases and J by 2 bases, leaving 15 bases between them. This CDR3 comprises 16 residues. CDR3 sequence (DNA): TGTGCCAGCAGTGAATGGGCGGGGAGCGGACAAGAGACCCAGTACTTC. Protein product: CASSEWAGSGQETQYF.

V gene TRBV19 combines with J gene TRBJ2-5, with 8 nucleotides matching TRBD1. CDR1 LNHDA and CDR2 SQIVND come from the germline V gene (reference sequence). CDR3 size: 15 residues. V shed 5 bases and J 5 bases; nucleotides not matched to a gene: 10. CDR3 amino acids: CASSLMAGGGETQYF. Written as DNA, the CDR3 is TGTGCCAGTAGTTTAATGGCAGGGGGCGGGGAGACCCAGTACTTC.

The V gene is TRBV6-1, the J gene TRBJ2-7; maybe TRBD1 (6 bases). The V end was cut by 2 bases, the J end by 0 bases, with 8 bases between. There are 14 residues in the CDR3. Per the germline V gene, CDR1 is MNHNS and CDR2 is SASEGT. CDR3 bases: TGTGCCAGCAGTGAAATAGGGGGCTCCTACGAGCAGTACTTC. It codes for CASSEIGGSYEQYF.

The chain carries TRBV5-1 and TRBJ1-2; TRBD1 might be the D (5 bases). Looked up from germline, CDR1 is SGHRS and CDR2 is YFSETQ. The germline V and J ends were trimmed by 0 bases and 4 bases, with 10 bases remaining between them. CDR3 length equals 14 residues. The CDR3 sequence: CASSLEGRLYGYTF. In DNA form, the CDR3 reads TGCGCCAGCAGCTTGGAGGGGCGTCTCTATGGCTACACCTTC.

This clone was seen only a few times. This sequence joins TRBV6-4 and TRBJ2-6; D is possibly TRBD1 (5 bases). The CDR3 contains 15 residues. Between the trimmed V and J ends, which lost 2 bases and 0 bases, there was a span of 5 bases. The germline V gene has CDR1 MRHNA and CDR2 SNTAGT. The CDR3 DNA is TGTGCCAGCAGTGACGACAGCTCTGGGGCCAACGTCCTGACTTTC. Translation: CASSDDSSGANVLTF.

V and J are TRBV9 and TRBJ1-2, with 9 positions matching TRBD1. Germline CDR1 reads SGDLS; CDR2 reads YYNGEE. The CDR3 has 14 residues. Losses at the gene ends were 3 bases for V and 8 bases for J; bases not matched to a gene: 8. The chain's CDR3 is CASSETGTGRGYTF. The CDR3 region has the DNA TGTGCCAGCAGCGAAACCGGGACAGGGAGGGGCTACACCTTC. The entire variable domain, with the rest obtained from reference TRBV9 and TRBJ1-2, is as follows: DSGVTQTPKHLITATGQRVTLRCSPRSGDLSVYWYQQSLDQGLQFLIQYYNGEERAKGNILERFSAQQFPDLHSELNLSSLELGDSALYFCASSETGTGRGYTFGSGTRLTVV.

V is TRBV6-5 and J is TRBJ2-7, with D possibly TRBD2 on 7 matching bases. V lost 2 bases, J lost 6 bases, and 14 bases lay in between. The CDR3 contains 14 residues. CDR1 MNHEY and CDR2 SVGAGI come from the germline V gene. CDR3 residues: CASSYLQGGVEQYF. The CDR3 DNA follows: TGTGCCAGCAGTTACCTACAGGGAGGGGTCGAGCAGTACTTC.

V gene TRBV7-2 combines with J gene TRBJ1-4, with unresolved D. The CDR3 extends over 15 amino acids. The V gene's germline CDR1 is SGHTA and CDR2 FQGNSA. Trimming stripped 2 bases from V and 8 bases from J, with 15 bases between. The CDR3 protein is CASSLFGGMMEKLFF. The CDR3 DNA sequence: TGTGCCAGCAGCTTATTCGGAGGGATGATGGAAAAACTGTTTTTT. The full variable domain, rest sourced from reference TRBV7-2 and TRBJ1-4, is GAGVSQSPSNKVTEKGKDVELRCDPISGHTALYWYRQSLGQGLEFLIYFQGNSAPDKSGLPSDRFSAERTGGSVSTLTIQRTQQEDSAVYLCASSLFGGMMEKLFFGSGTQLSVL.

The J gene is TRBJ2-3, the V gene TRBV7-3, with TRBD1 identical over 7 bases. The CDR3 has 13 residues. Trimming took 5 bases from V and 3 from J; bases not matched to a gene: 2. The germline V gene has CDR1 SGHTA and CDR2 FQGTGA. As DNA, the CDR3 is TGTGCCAGCAGCCGACAGGGAACAGATACGCAGTATTTT. Amino acids: CASSRQGTDTQYF.

The chain employs TRBV19 and TRBJ1-1; 7 bases fit TRBD1. Per germline, CDR1 LNHDA and CDR2 SQIVND (reference sequence). Trimming cost V 7 bases and J 5 bases; bases outside gene matches: 10. This CDR3 is 14 amino acids long. In DNA, the CDR3 is TGTGCCAGTACCCGGACAGGAGGGGGTACTGAAGCTTTCTTT. Protein sequence: CASTRTGGGTEAFF.

V and J are TRBV5-4 and TRBJ2-3; weak D call: TRBD2 (6 bases). CDR3 length equals 16 residues. Trimming removed 0 bases from V and 2 bases from J, with 13 bases in between. Per the germline V gene, CDR1 is SGHNT and CDR2 is YYREEE (reference sequence). The CDR3 bases are TGTGCCAGCAGCTTGGAGTGGCCGCGGGACACAGATACGCAGTATTTT. Protein product: CASSLEWPRDTDTQYF.

The V and J genes are TRBV4-3 and TRBJ2-3, with unresolved D. The ends were cut back, 0 bases at V and 4 bases at J, with 8 bases in the middle. The CDR3 spans 14 residues. Germline loops: CDR1 LGHNA, CDR2 YSLEER. CDR3 region: CASSQEFLADTQYF. As DNA, the CDR3 is TGCGCCAGCAGCCAAGAATTTCTAGCAGATACGCAGTATTTT.

The chain joins TRBV5-5 to TRBJ2-1; 7 nucleotides align to TRBD2. In germline, CDR1 is SGHKS, CDR2 YYEKEE (reference sequence). V trimming: 1 base; J trimming: 4 bases; junction bases outside the gene matches: 5. The CDR3 is 15 residues long. The DNA for the CDR3 is TGTGCCAGCAGCTTGATACCTAGCGGATACAATGAGCAGTTCTTC. Protein: CASSLIPSGYNEQFF.

The chain links TRBV4-2 to TRBJ2-7, with 8 bases lining up with TRBD2. The CDR3 has 16 residues. After removal of 1 base from V and 2 bases from J, the junction contained 7 bases not matched to a gene. Germline CDR1 reads LGHNA; CDR2 reads YNFKEQ. The CDR3 region is CASSQVGLDSTYEQYF. CDR3 nucleotides: TGTGCCAGCAGCCAAGTGGGACTAGATTCTACCTACGAGCAGTACTTC.

The chain combines TRBV19 with TRBJ2-5, with 12 positions matching TRBD2. Trimming cost V 0 bases and J 9 bases; bases outside gene matches: 5. CDR3 length equals 15 residues. The germline CDR1 and CDR2 sequences are LNHDA and SQIVND (reference sequence). In DNA form, the CDR3 reads TGTGCCAGTAGTATAGAGGCGACTAGCGGGAGTTCCCAGTACTTC. Amino acids: CASSIEATSGSSQYF.

The gene calls are TRBV7-9 and TRBJ1-2; 9 bases map to TRBD1. The V gene end was trimmed by 5 bases and the J gene end by 5 bases; junction bases not matched to a gene: 12. Per germline, CDR1 SEHNR and CDR2 FQNEAQ (reference sequence). CDR3 length equals 16 residues. The CDR3 is CASSPRQGVLGYGYTF. In DNA form, the CDR3 reads TGTGCCAGCAGCCCGAGACAGGGGGTCTTAGGGTATGGCTACACCTTC.

The chain employs TRBV15 and TRBJ2-1; D is undetermined. The CDR3 sequence is 14 residues long. V was shortened by 3 bases and J by 1 base, with 7 bases between the two germline ends. CDR1 LNHNV and CDR2 YYDKDF come from the germline V gene (reference sequence). This CDR3 reads CATSRRSSYNEQFF. The CDR3 bases are TGTGCCACCAGCAGGCGCTCTTCCTACAATGAGCAGTTCTTC.

The chain combines TRBV7-8 with TRBJ2-3; TRBD2 matches at 9 bases. The CDR3 has 16 residues. V dropped 5 bases and J dropped 8; count of bases not matched to a gene: 14. Germline V gene sequence: CDR1 SGHVS, CDR2 FQNEAQ. This CDR3 is CASSPRAGGTERTQYF. CDR3 sequence (DNA): TGTGCCAGCAGCCCCAGAGCGGGGGGCACAGAACGTACGCAGTATTTT.

The chain has TRBV19 and TRBJ2-3, with 7 nucleotides matching TRBD2. The CDR3 spans 16 residues. The V gene's germline CDR1 is LNHDA and CDR2 SQIVND (reference sequence). After removal of 4 bases from V and 6 bases from J, the junction contained 13 bases not matched to a gene. CDR3 loop: CASSRRPAGETDTQYF. The CDR3 coding sequence is TGTGCCAGTAGTAGGCGTCCGGCGGGAGAAACCGATACGCAGTATTTT.

The gene calls are TRBV4-1 and TRBJ1-5, with TRBD1 matching over 9 bases. CDR3 length equals 19 residues. Germline CDR1 is MGHRA and CDR2 is YSYEKL. The V segment lost 0 bases and the J segment 6 bases; nucleotides outside the gene matches: 15. The CDR3 sequence: CASSQEGQGGGVGSQPQHF. The CDR3 DNA sequence: TGCGCCAGCAGCCAAGAGGGACAGGGCGGAGGGGTAGGATCTCAGCCCCAGCATTTT.